These T cell receptor beta chains were read from a single sample in a study of identical twins. TCRdb redid the calling of the 5' RACE reads with MiXCR, one entry per CDR3 protein. The table records 200,000 to 300,000 distinct CDR3 sequences, over 9.5% of them present only once. Input material: memory T cells sorted from blood. The receptors derive from a man aged 50-60 years in good health. CDR3s include the opening cysteine and the closing phenylalanine or tryptophan. D genes are given only for firm matches. Clone size is not always given. Where it is, it says once, few, many or a class for expanded clones.

D,size,J,V,DNA,CDR3
TRBD1,NA,TRBJ1-1,TRBV6-1,TGTGCCAGCAGTGTTACCGACAGGGATTACCTTACCGAAGCTTTCTTT,CASSVTDRDYLTEAFF
NA,many,TRBJ1-2,TRBV5-1,TGCGCCAGCAGCTTAGCACCGGGGGGCTATGGCTACACCTTC,CASSLAPGGYGYTF
NA,many,TRBJ2-7,TRBV28,TGTGCCAGCAGTTTCCAGGACAGATCCTACGAGCAGTACTTC,CASSFQDRSYEQYF
NA,few,TRBJ2-1,TRBV5-1,TGCGCCAGCAGCTTCCCCCACGGCTACAATGAGCAGTTCTTC,CASSFPHGYNEQFF
TRBD1,few,TRBJ2-4,TRBV5-1,TGCGCCAGCAGCGAAGATGGGACAGGGAAAAACATTCAGTACTTC,CASSEDGTGKNIQYF
NA,NA,TRBJ2-5,TRBV29-1,TGCAGCGTTGGGGACCCGGGGACCCAGTACTTC,CSVGDPGTQYF
TRBD1,few,TRBJ1-1,TRBV2,TGTGCCAGCAGTGAAACGACAGGGGAGGATACTGAAGCTTTCTTT,CASSETTGEDTEAFF
NA,many,TRBJ2-3,TRBV20-1,TGCAGTGTATCGGGGGCCACAGATACGCAGTATTTT,CSVSGATDTQYF
NA,few,TRBJ1-1,TRBV7-6,TGTGCCAGCAGCTCGGGACCCATCGCTGAAGCTTTCTTT,CASSSGPIAEAFF
NA,NA,TRBJ2-7,TRBV28,TGTGCCAGCACCCCGGGCCTAATCTACGAGCAGTACTTC,CASTPGLIYEQYF
TRBD1,many,TRBJ1-6,TRBV5-1,TGCGCCAGCAGCTTGGATGGCGGCAGGGGGTATAATTCACCCCTCCACTTT,CASSLDGGRGYNSPLHF